Listed below are T cell receptor beta chains from one sample, sequenced in a study of OX40 agonist ivuxolimab in advanced cancers. TCRdb's copy holds only in-frame clones and misses some; the assay was immunoSEQ multiplex PCR. Here the sample spans about 52,000 clones, about nine tenths being singletons. Sequenced here: CD4+ or CD8+ T cells sorted from blood, sampled in a trial of the OX40 agonist ivuxolimab. These receptors were collected from an adult with an advanced solid tumor such as melanoma, head and neck, liver or kidney cancer. CDR3s include the opening cysteine and the closing phenylalanine or tryptophan. The D gene is left open where the match is weak. For some rows the clone size is stated as once, few or many, or as a class when expanded; others skip it.

>TRBJ1-5|-|-|TRBV5-5
TGTGCCAGCAGCTTGCAAGTTTATAGCAATCAGCCCCAGCATTTT
CASSLQVYSNQPQHF
>TRBJ1-2|-|-|TRBV6-6
TGTGCCAGCAGTTATTCACAAGACTATGGCTACACCTTC
CASSYSQDYGYTF
>TRBJ2-7|-|-|TRBV4-1
TGCGCCAGCAGCCAACCAGGGGGGTACGAGCAGTACTTC
CASSQPGGYEQYF
>TRBJ2-3|-|-|TRBV7-6
TGTGCCAGCAGCTTAGAGGTTTTGGTTAGCACAGATACGCAGTATTTT
CASSLEVLVSTDTQYF
>TRBJ1-5|few|-|TRBV19
TGTGCCAGTAAAGACAGCCGTTTGGAGCCCCAGCATTTT
CASKDSRLEPQHF
>TRBJ1-1|-|-|TRBV21-1
TGTGCCAGCAGCAAATGGGGAGAACACATGAACACTGAAGCTTTCTTT
CASSKWGEHMNTEAFF
>TRBJ2-5|-|-|TRBV18
TGTGCCAGCTCACCAGGCAGGGATCAAGAGACCCAGTACTTC
CASSPGRDQETQYF
>TRBJ1-6|once|-|TRBV7-2
TGTGCCAGCAGCTTTATTGGAGCACCCCTCCACTTT
CASSFIGAPLHF
>TRBJ1-2|-|-|TRBV11-1
TGTGCCAGCAGCTCCCGTGGGGAAGCGGACTATGGCTACACCTTC
CASSSRGEADYGYTF
>TRBJ2-7|-|TRBD1|TRBV7-2
TGTGCCAGCAGCTTTATAGACAGGGGGCGCGACGAGCAGTACTTC
CASSFIDRGRDEQYF
>TRBJ1-4|-|-|TRBV28
TGTGCCAGCAGTTTAGATCCCGGGGAACTGTTTTTT
CASSLDPGELFF
>TRBJ1-1|-|-|TRBV2
TGTGCCAGCAGTGTGGGCCTTTCGAACACTGAAGCTTTCTTT
CASSVGLSNTEAFF
>TRBJ1-1|-|TRBD1|TRBV5-4
TGTGCCAGCAGCTTGGAGGGCAGGGGGGGCACTGAAGCTTTCTTT
CASSLEGRGGTEAFF
>TRBJ1-4|-|-|TRBV5-4
TGTGCCAGCAGCCCCGGCGCAGGGACAACTAATGAAAAACTGTTTTTT
CASSPGAGTTNEKLFF
>TRBJ2-7|-|-|TRBV7-2
TGTGCCAGCAGCTTAAGAGCATCTAGCCACGAGCAGTACTTC
CASSLRASSHEQYF
>TRBJ2-1|-|-|TRBV15
TGTGCCACCAGCAGAGATCCGTCCCCAACCTACAATGAGCAGTTCTTC
CATSRDPSPTYNEQFF
>TRBJ1-1|-|-|TRBV5-4
TGTGCCAGCAGGGGCAGGGGTGGAATGAACACTGAAGCTTTCTTT
CASRGRGGMNTEAFF
>TRBJ1-6|-|-|TRBV6-5
TGTGCCAGCAGTTACCTGGGAGAGGATTCACCCCTCCACTTT
CASSYLGEDSPLHF
>TRBJ1-1|-|-|TRBV19
TGTGCCAGCGGGGGGATGAACACTGAAGCTTTCTTT
CASGGMNTEAFF
>TRBJ1-5|-|-|TRBV6-6
TGTGCCAGCACCGCGGGAGGGGCGAGCAATCAGCCCCAGCATTTT
CASTAGGASNQPQHF
>TRBJ1-6|-|-|TRBV30
TGTGCCTGGATCCCTAGCAGCTCCTATAATTCACCCCTCCACTTT
CAWIPSSSYNSPLHF
>TRBJ1-4|-|-|TRBV18
TGTGCCAGCTCACCAAGGGCAGTCGATCCCGCAACTAATGAAAAACTGTTTTTT
CASSPRAVDPATNEKLFF
>TRBJ2-5|-|-|TRBV11-2
TGTGCCAGCAGCTTAGCGGGGGTCGTGGAGACCCAGTACTTC
CASSLAGVVETQYF
>TRBJ1-1|once|-|TRBV30
TGTGCCTGGAGCGCAAGGAACACTGAAGCTTTCTTT
CAWSARNTEAFF
>TRBJ1-2|-|-|TRBV7-2
TGTGCCAGCAGCTTAATGGGGGACTATGGCTACACCTTC
CASSLMGDYGYTF
>TRBJ1-1|-|-|TRBV5-6
TGTGCCAGCAGCTCTTTGCGGGCACAGTTGAACACTGAAGCTTTCTTT
CASSSLRAQLNTEAFF
>TRBJ2-3|-|-|TRBV5-4
TGTGCCAGCAGCTCAGGGTCAGATACGCAGTATTTT
CASSSGSDTQYF
>TRBJ2-3|-|TRBD2|TRBV6-4
TGTGCCAGCAGACCCCCGGATCTAGCGGGGGGGAGTGGCACAGATACGCAGTATTTT
CASRPPDLAGGSGTDTQYF
>TRBJ2-2|-|-|TRBV6-5
TGTGCCAGCAGTTACTACCCTGACACCGGGGAGCTGTTTTTT
CASSYYPDTGELFF
>TRBJ2-3|-|-|TRBV7-9
TGTGCCAGCAGCTTAGTACGCATCGGGGTCGCTGTAGATACGCAGTATTTT
CASSLVRIGVAVDTQYF
>TRBJ2-3|once|-|TRBV6-5
TGTGCCAGCAGTTACCCGTCAGGCACAGATACGCAGTATTTT
CASSYPSGTDTQYF
>TRBJ1-2|-|-|TRBV5-1
TGCGCCAGCAGCTTGGTCGTCGCAGGTTCTGGCTACACCTTC
CASSLVVAGSGYTF
>TRBJ1-5|-|TRBD1|TRBV10-1
TGCGCCAGCAGTGAGGGCGGGACAGGAAACAATCAGCCCCAGCATTTT
CASSEGGTGNNQPQHF
>TRBJ1-4|-|-|TRBV5-1
TGCGCCAGCAGCTTGGAAGGGAGAGTAGCGCAGGAAAAACTGTTTTTT
CASSLEGRVAQEKLFF
>TRBJ1-4|-|TRBD1|TRBV18
TGTGCCAGCTCACCGGGACAGGGGATGGAAAAACTGTTTTTT
CASSPGQGMEKLFF
>TRBJ1-1|-|TRBD1|TRBV2
TGTGCCGGCGGTCCTCTGGGACAGGGGGTAAGGGCTTTCTTT
CAGGPLGQGVRAFF
>TRBJ2-1|-|-|TRBV7-9
TGTGCCAGCAGCTTAGAGCGCGGCTCCTACAATGAGCAGTTCTTC
CASSLERGSYNEQFF
>TRBJ1-4|-|-|TRBV7-9
TGTGCCAGCGCAACCTTAGTCGAAAAACTGTTTTTT
CASATLVEKLFF
>TRBJ1-5|-|-|TRBV19
TGTGCCAGTAGTATCACGGAGGGGGACGGACCCCAGCATTTT
CASSITEGDGPQHF
>TRBJ1-2|-|-|TRBV4-1
TGCGCCAGCAGCCAAGACAGGGCCTACACCTTC
CASSQDRAYTF
>TRBJ2-7|-|-|TRBV2
TGTGCCAGCAAGAGGTCCGGGGAGCAGTACTTC
CASKRSGEQYF
>TRBJ2-3|-|-|TRBV28
TGTGCCAGCAGTTTACGGGGGACAGATACGCAGTATTTT
CASSLRGTDTQYF
>TRBJ1-6|-|TRBD1|TRBV7-9
TGTGCCAGCAGCTTACAGGGGGGCAATTCACCCCTCCACTTT
CASSLQGGNSPLHF
>TRBJ1-1|few|TRBD1|TRBV4-2
TGTGCCAGCAGCCCGAGTCCCGGGACAGGGTTCAGTGCTTTGACTGAAGCTTTCTTT
CASSPSPGTGFSALTEAFF
>TRBJ1-2|-|-|TRBV6-1
TGTGCCAGCAGTGAAGGTCCGGGAAGCTATGGCTACACCTTC
CASSEGPGSYGYTF
>TRBJ2-1|few|-|TRBV11-3
TGTGCCAGCAGCTTATCTGGGGGTGAGCAGTTCTTC
CASSLSGGEQFF
>TRBJ2-7|-|TRBD1|TRBV29-1
TGCAGCGTGGACAGGGGCGGGGGTGAGCAGTACTTC
CSVDRGGGEQYF
>TRBJ2-3|-|TRBD2|TRBV18
TGTGCCAGCTCACCACCGGGACTAGCGAGCGCAGATACGCAGTATTTT
CASSPPGLASADTQYF
>TRBJ2-7|-|-|TRBV7-2
TGTGCCAGCAGCTTCCACGTTGCCTACGAGCAGTACTTC
CASSFHVAYEQYF
>TRBJ1-2|-|-|TRBV11-2
TGTGCCAGCAGCTACGGCAGGGGATATGGCTACACCTTC
CASSYGRGYGYTF
>TRBJ1-2|-|-|TRBV9
TGTGCCAGCAGCGTAGATACCAAACCTAAAAGCTACACCTTC
CASSVDTKPKSYTF
>TRBJ2-1|-|-|TRBV6-6
TGTGCCAGCAGTCAAACGAGGGTAGACGGCAATGAGCAGTTCTTC
CASSQTRVDGNEQFF
>TRBJ2-5|-|-|TRBV9
TGTGCCAGCAGCGTTACTGGTGGGCAAGAGACCCAGTACTTC
CASSVTGGQETQYF
>TRBJ2-5|-|-|TRBV13
TGTGCCAGCAGCCAGAGCGAGACCCAGTACTTC
CASSQSETQYF